This section outlines one TCR beta chain sequence together with its context. As yet, its antigen is unknown. At one boundary the junction diverges from the germline segment, which might be a read error. This entry comes from a study of identical twins. Findings of the study overall: Fewer insertions were carried by abundant cord blood beta clonotypes, but none was seen in memory repertoires. Invariant MAIT and iNKT cells could partly confound zero-insertion analyses.

TCRdb itself ran the 5' RACE reads through MiXCR, one entry per CDR3 protein. The sample lists 650,000 to 750,000 distinct CDR3 sequences; 20% to 25% were seen once. The same sample was also used in a study of T cells expressing NK-cell markers. This second study notes: Restriction of sorting to alpha-beta TCR T cells was accomplished in several experiments using an anti-gamma-delta TCR antibody. Dominant NKG2C+ clonotypes were found to form roughly 1.0-7.0% of CD8+ T cells in six donors.

The sequence derives from a young woman in good health. Sequencing was done on a sample of PBMCs.

In nucleotides, the CDR3 is TGCAGTGCCGAGCGGGAGGTCTACGAGCAGCACTTC. Its translation is CSAEREVYEQHF. The rearrangement uses TRBV20-1 and TRBJ2-7; 9 bases map to TRBD2. Germline V gives CDR1 DFQATT, CDR2 SNEGSKA (reference sequence). The CDR3 runs to 12 residues.